This TCR beta chain was identified in a study of breast tumors, draining lymph nodes, adjacent tissues (dated by TCRdb to about 2016). Background for the entire study: TCR beta repertoires were compared across tumor, adjacent nontumor tissue and axillary lymph nodes obtained from breast cancer patients. The study was designed to assess the relationships and possible T-cell exchange between tumor, surrounding tissue and draining lymph node repertoires in human breast cancer. Overall study outcomes, separate from this receptor: In luminal-like breast cancer, tumor and nontumor tissue repertoires resembled each other significantly more than in basal-like breast cancer. The conclusion that tumor T cells originate in lymph nodes was framed as consistent with a hypothesis rather than directly demonstrated. The data were judged consistent with most tumor T cells deriving from the lymph node and then expanding within tumor tissue. T-cell repertoire diversity in tumors was found to be lower than in lymph nodes but higher than in nontumor tissue, and preferential V and J gene usage was observed.

This clonotype was recorded only once. What this receptor recognizes is not known. It has no much larger one-base neighbor in the sample; base qualities were not kept. One read alone makes for weak evidence. The lymph node samples were taken from the axillary draining lymph nodes of breast cancer patients. Sequenced using an Illumina HiSeq 2000. Multiplex PCR amplification was used to build the TCR beta chain libraries. High-throughput sequencing was used to analyze the amplified TCR beta chain products. TCRdb reworked the public reads: Q25 trimming with fastp, MiXCR clone assembly, productive beta chains retained. A single entry per CDR3 protein holds the most common genes and DNA from its merged rows. This sample holds about 180,000 distinct CDR3 sequences; approximately 30% were observed only once. The ten largest clones add up to around 4.5% of the sample. V ends up 4 bases short and J 5 bases short, with an unmatched junction base count of 5. For CDR1 and CDR2, the germline V gene lists SGDLS and YYNGEE. Its CDR3 holds 14 amino acids, cysteine through phenylalanine. The only DNA kept is the CDR3, 42 bases in frame from the first base.

The sample taken for sequencing was axillary lymph node tissue. This TCR was recovered from a female donor with breast cancer. Some clones in this sample may be carry-over from other donors' samples. The sequence is built from TRBV9 and TRBJ2-1; 8 bases in between match TRBD2. CDR3 protein: CASSPGGEDNEQFF. The bases read TGTGCCAGCAGCCCCGGGGGGGAGGACAATGAGCAGTTCTTC.